This T cell receptor beta chain was profiled in a study of shared clonotypes between healthy human individuals. V was clipped by 4 bases and J by 2 bases, with 12 bases between them. Germline V gene sequence: CDR1 MDHEN, CDR2 SYDVKM. This CDR3 is built from 14 residues. This was a deep-level run. Scientists sequenced DNA from unsorted PBMC on ten immunoSEQ deep assay plates. Only in-frame clones appear in the TCRdb table, and some are missing; sequencing was by immunoSEQ multiplex PCR. The sample lists 400,000 to 500,000 clones; about 82% were seen once. This chain connects TRBV28 to TRBJ2-7; TRBD1 might be the D (6 bases). The sample consisted of PBMCs. This TCR came from a woman aged 40 to 49 in good health. Some clones in this sample may be carry-over from other donors' samples. The chain's CDR3 is CASSYVRGPYEQYF. The DNA for the CDR3 is TGTGCCAGCAGTTACGTCAGGGGTCCCTACGAGCAGTACTTC.